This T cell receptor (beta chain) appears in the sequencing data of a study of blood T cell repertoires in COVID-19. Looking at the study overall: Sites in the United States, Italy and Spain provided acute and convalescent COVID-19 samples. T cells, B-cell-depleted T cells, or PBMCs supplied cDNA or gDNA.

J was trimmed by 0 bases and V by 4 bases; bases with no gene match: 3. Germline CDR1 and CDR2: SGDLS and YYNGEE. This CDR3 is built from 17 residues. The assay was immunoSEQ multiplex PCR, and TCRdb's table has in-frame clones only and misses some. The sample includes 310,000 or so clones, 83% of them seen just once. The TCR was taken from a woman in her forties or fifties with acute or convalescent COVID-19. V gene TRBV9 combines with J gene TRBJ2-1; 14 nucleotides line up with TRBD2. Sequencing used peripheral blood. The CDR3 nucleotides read TGTGCCAGCAGCCGACTAGCGGGAGGGGGCTCCTACAATGAGCAGTTCTTC. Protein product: CASSRLAGGGSYNEQFF.